This entry lists 27 T cell receptor beta chains sequenced from one sample in a study of post-analysis software for immune sequencing data. Unique molecular identifiers were present in the TCR beta cDNA libraries. From the PCR reads, TCRdb called clonotypes with MiXCR, one entry per CDR3 protein. The sample shows 400,000 to 500,000 distinct CDR3 sequences, more than 30% of them seen only once. No antigen has been assigned to these receptors. General study points: Compared with controls, patients had more of about 5 TRBV segments, including TRBV5-6, TRBV5-1 and TRBV20-1.

Sample: blood. Source of these receptors: a girl aged 2-10 years with multiple sclerosis.

This rearrangement joins TRBV4-2 to TRBJ2-7; the match to TRBD2 covers 11 bases. V lost 3 bases and J lost 0; bases outside the gene matches: 4. There are 16 residues in the CDR3. Germline V lookup: CDR1 LGHNA, CDR2 YNFKEQ. CDR3 bases: TGTGCCAGCAGCCAGGCCGGGACTAGCGGCTCCTACGAGCAGTACTTC. As protein: CASSQAGTSGSYEQYF.

A few counts support this clonotype. The chain has TRBV6-2 or TRBV6-3 and TRBJ2-1, with 8 bases identical to TRBD2. This CDR3 has 16 residues. Germline loops: CDR1 MNHEY, CDR2 SVGEGT. V lost 6 bases, J lost 1 base, and 8 bases stayed unmatched. The CDR3 DNA follows: TGTGCCAGCAGAGGAGCGGGAGAAGAGTCCTACAATGAGCAGTTCTTC. Its translation is CASRGAGEESYNEQFF.

The chain has TRBV20-1 and TRBJ2-3; TRBD2 agrees at 8 bases. The CDR3 contains 14 residues. Germline CDR1 is DFQATT and CDR2 is SNEGSKA (reference sequence). The ends lost 5 bases at V and 6 bases at J; junction bases unmatched: 10. CDR3 sequence: CSAPTSGPPDTQYF. CDR3 DNA sequence: TGCAGTGCTCCTACTAGCGGTCCTCCCGATACGCAGTATTTT.

Only a few counts were recorded for this clonotype. This chain joins TRBV5-5 and TRBJ2-1, with 9 positions matching TRBD2. The J segment lost 5 bases and the V segment lost 3 bases, leaving 6 bases of the junction unmatched. There are 15 residues in the CDR3. Germline V gene lookup returns CDR1 SGHKS and CDR2 YYEKEE (reference sequence). CDR3 residues: CASSSTSGLNNEQFF. The CDR3 DNA sequence: TGTGCCAGCAGCTCAACTAGCGGGCTTAACAATGAGCAGTTCTTC.

The chain is built from TRBV6-6 and TRBJ1-2, with D possibly TRBD1 on 5 matching bases. The germline V and J ends were trimmed by 2 bases and 7 bases, with 11 bases remaining between them. CDR1 and CDR2 (germline): MNHNY, SVGAGI (reference sequence). The CDR3 totals 13 residues. The CDR3 DNA reads as TGTGCCAGCAGTTACAGAGGGGAGAGTGGCTACACCTTC. Its protein is CASSYRGESGYTF.

The V and J genes are TRBV7-8 and TRBJ2-1, with 10 bases that match TRBD2. V gave up 6 bases and J gave up 2 bases; unmatched junction bases: 10. The CDR3 runs 17 residues. The germline gives CDR1 SGHVS, CDR2 FQNEAQ. CDR3 DNA sequence: TGTGCCAGCAGAAGACCCCAGCGGGAGGGCCCCTACAATGAGCAGTTCTTC. As protein: CASRRPQREGPYNEQFF.

The sample holds a few counts of this clonotype. The V call is TRBV29-1, the J call TRBJ2-7; TRBD1 aligns across 8 bases. This CDR3 has 14 amino acids. Germline CDR1 and CDR2: SQVTM and ANQGSEA. Trimming at V came to 2 bases and at J to 5 bases, leaving 8 bases not matched to a gene. This CDR3 reads CSVEQSGGENEQYF. DNA for the CDR3: TGCAGCGTTGAACAATCAGGGGGCGAAAACGAGCAGTACTTC.

The chain couples TRBV7-9 to TRBJ2-3, with D perhaps TRBD2 (5 bases). V lost 6 bases and J lost 2, with 9 bases in between. The CDR3 contains 13 residues. CDR1 and CDR2 (germline): SEHNR, FQNEAQ (reference sequence). For the CDR3, the DNA is TGTGCCAGCAGAATGCGGGCCACAGATACGCAGTATTTT. Translation gives CASRMRATDTQYF.

This clonotype has only a few counts. The CDR3 DNA reads as TGCGCCAGCAGCTTGAGGGGGGTCATGAACACTGAAGCTTTCTTT. Translating gives CASSLRGVMNTEAFF. The J gene is TRBJ1-1, the V gene TRBV5-1; a weak D match, TRBD1 (6 bases). CDR1 is SGHRS, CDR2 YFSETQ, per germline. The CDR3 is 15 residues long. Trimming left V 1 base short and J 0 bases short, with 10 bases between.

Only a few counts were recorded for this clonotype. The rearrangement joins TRBV7-6 to TRBJ2-6, with a tentative D call TRBD2 (6 bases). The V gene's germline CDR1 is SGHVS and CDR2 FNYEAQ. CDR3 length: 16 residues. V was pared by 3 bases and J by 4 bases, with 13 bases between. The CDR3 nucleotides read TGTGCCAGCAGCTTGGGAGGTCTCGGCGGGGCCAACGTCCTGACTTTC. The encoded protein is CASSLGGLGGANVLTF.

CDR3 nucleotide sequence: TGCGCCAGCACCCCGGGGGGCCCTGAAGCTTTCTTT. This translates into CASTPGGPEAFF. This rearrangement joins TRBV4-1 to TRBJ1-1; D possibly corresponds to TRBD1 (6 bases). Germline CDR1 is MGHRA and CDR2 is YSYEKL. CDR3 length: 12 residues. Trimming left V 7 bases short and J 6 bases short, with 12 bases between.

The chain uses TRBV3-1 and TRBJ2-1, with a tentative D call TRBD2 (5 bases). V lost 0 bases, J lost 3 bases, and 9 bases lay in between. The length of the CDR3 is 15 residues. CDR1 is LGHDT and CDR2 is YNNKEL in the germline V gene (reference sequence). The CDR3 DNA is TGTGCCAGCAGCCAAGACGACGGGATCTACAATGAGCAGTTCTTC. This codes for CASSQDDGIYNEQFF.

The chain joins TRBV5-8 to TRBJ2-3; D is perhaps TRBD2 (6 bases). The germline V gene has CDR1 SGHTS and CDR2 YDEGEE. Trimming stripped 4 bases from V and 6 bases from J, with 15 bases between. The CDR3 is made up of 14 amino acids. Written as DNA, the CDR3 is TGTGCCAGCAGCATCTGGACTGGAGGGGATACGCAGTATTTT. This gives the protein CASSIWTGGDTQYF.

The chain has TRBV20-1 and TRBJ2-7, with TRBD2 matching 8 bases. The CDR3 is made up of 13 amino acids. The J segment lost 6 bases and the V segment lost 6 bases, leaving 10 bases of the junction unmatched. Germline loops: CDR1 DFQATT, CDR2 SNEGSKA (reference sequence). The CDR3 region is CSATSGSDGEQYF. The CDR3 region has the DNA TGCAGTGCCACAAGCGGGAGTGATGGCGAGCAGTACTTC.

V and J are TRBV5-1 and TRBJ1-2; TRBD1 matches at 7 bases. V was clipped by 4 bases and J by 2 bases; unmatched bases: 5. Germline loops: CDR1 SGHRS, CDR2 YFSETQ. The CDR3 length is 14 residues. DNA for the CDR3: TGCGCCAGCAGCAATGGGGGACAGAACTATGGCTACACCTTC. Translated, it gives CASSNGGQNYGYTF.

The chain recombines TRBV27 with TRBJ1-4, with 11 bases fitting TRBD1. This CDR3 is built from 16 residues. Germline loops: CDR1 MNHEY, CDR2 SMNVEV (reference sequence). V trimming: 5 bases; J trimming: 7 bases; junction bases outside the gene matches: 9. CDR3 sequence (DNA): TGTGCCAGCAGTGAGAATGGACAGGGGGCCGGTGAAAAACTGTTTTTT. Translation gives CASSENGQGAGEKLFF.

This clonotype showed up just once. The J gene is TRBJ2-3, the V gene TRBV5-1, with TRBD2 matching over 10 bases. The length of the CDR3 is 15 residues. V lost 3 bases and J lost 4; bases outside the gene matches: 5. CDR1 is SGHRS, CDR2 YFSETQ, per germline. The CDR3, as DNA: TGCGCCAGCAGCTGGCAGCGGGGGGGATCAGATACGCAGTATTTT. Its protein product is CASSWQRGGSDTQYF.

The rearrangement links TRBV6-2 or TRBV6-3 to TRBJ2-3, with D hard to call. Germline values: CDR1 MNHEY, CDR2 SVGEGT. V was trimmed by 6 bases and J by 4 bases, leaving 14 bases between them. The CDR3 has 14 amino acids. The CDR3 region is CASSLLQSADTQYF. The DNA for the CDR3 is TGTGCCAGCAGCCTATTACAGTCGGCAGATACGCAGTATTTT.

This clonotype has more than one count but fewer than ten. The genes are TRBV7-3 and TRBJ2-1; no reliable D call. Trimming shortened V by 3 bases and J by 5 bases, and 8 bases separated the two germline ends. Germline V gene sequence: CDR1 SGHTA, CDR2 FQGTGA. The CDR3 is made up of 13 amino acids. The DNA for the CDR3 is TGTGCCAGCAGCTTTATTGATAACAATGAGCAGTTCTTC. It yields the protein CASSFIDNNEQFF.

The chain couples TRBV5-1 to TRBJ1-2; D may be TRBD1 (5 bases). V was pared by 4 bases and J by 0 bases, with 13 bases between. CDR1 is SGHRS and CDR2 is YFSETQ in the germline V gene. CDR3 length equals 15 residues. CDR3 in DNA: TGCGCCAGCAGCACCCCCGGGGCCACTAACTATGGCTACACCTTC. Its translation: CASSTPGATNYGYTF.

This clonotype was found a few times. The V gene is TRBV7-2, the J gene TRBJ2-3, with TRBD2 matching over 12 bases. The length of the CDR3 is 18 residues. The junction had 11 bases not matched to a gene; V was cut back by 5 bases and J by 2 bases. The germline V gene has CDR1 SGHTA and CDR2 FQGNSA. The chain's CDR3 is CASSLTSGGLSNTDTQYF. CDR3 DNA: TGTGCCAGCAGCCTTACTAGCGGGGGGCTCAGTAACACAGATACGCAGTATTTT. The complete variable domain, with remaining parts taken from reference TRBV7-2 and TRBJ2-3, reads GAGVSQSPSNKVTEKGKDVELRCDPISGHTALYWYRQSLGQGLEFLIYFQGNSAPDKSGLPSDRFSAERTGGSVSTLTIQRTQQEDSAVYLCASSLTSGGLSNTDTQYFGPGTRLTVL.

The V and J genes are TRBV5-6 and TRBJ2-1; tentatively, D is TRBD1 or TRBD2 (6 bases each). CDR1 and CDR2 from the germline V gene are SGHDT and YYEEEE. This CDR3 spans 14 amino acids. The V and J ends lost 0 bases and 5 bases respectively, with 9 bases between them. In nucleotides, the CDR3 is TGTGCCAGCAGCTTGGAGGGGGGTGACAATGAGCAGTTCTTC. Amino acid sequence: CASSLEGGDNEQFF.

This clonotype was observed at least ten times. The chain couples TRBV12-3 or TRBV12-4 to TRBJ2-1; TRBD2 matches 10 bases. V shed 5 bases and J 6 bases; nucleotides not matched to a gene: 7. The CDR3 covers 15 residues. The CDR3 is CASSPRTSGPNEQFF. For the CDR3, the DNA is TGTGCCAGCAGTCCTAGGACTAGCGGCCCCAATGAGCAGTTCTTC.

This clonotype was detected a few times. The chain carries TRBV11-1 and TRBJ2-5, with D unresolved. V was clipped by 2 bases and J by 2 bases, with 12 bases between them. The germline V gene encodes CDR1 SGHAT and CDR2 FQDESV (reference sequence). The CDR3 covers 15 residues. CDR3 in DNA: TGTGCCAGCAGCTTACTGAGCTTCAAGCAAGAGACCCAGTACTTC. Its translation is CASSLLSFKQETQYF.

The chain links TRBV7-9 to TRBJ2-3; unclear D gene. The CDR3 length is 14 residues. Per germline, CDR1 SEHNR and CDR2 FQNEAQ (reference sequence). The V and J ends lost 2 bases and 2 bases respectively, with 8 bases between them. The CDR3 loop reads CASSLKGYTDTQYF. CDR3 nucleotide sequence: TGTGCCAGCAGCTTAAAGGGATACACAGATACGCAGTATTTT.

The chain links TRBV20-1 to TRBJ2-1; 9 nucleotides align to TRBD2. The CDR3 spans 15 residues. With V trimmed by 3 bases and J by 8 bases, 11 bases remained unmatched. The germline CDR1 and CDR2 sequences are DFQATT and SNEGSKA (reference sequence). CDR3 coding DNA: TGCAGTGCTAGCCCCAGCGGGGGGTTGAACGATGAGCAGTTCTTC. Translation: CSASPSGGLNDEQFF.

This clonotype was seen more than once but under ten times. The chain carries TRBV10-3 and TRBJ2-1; TRBD2 aligns across 13 bases. Germline lookup yields CDR1 ENHRY and CDR2 SYGVKD. The CDR3 has 16 amino acids. V shed 8 bases and J 10 bases; nucleotides not matched to a gene: 14. CDR3 DNA sequence: TGTGCCATCTCTGAGACTAGCGGGAGGACGTACGGAGAGCAGTTCTTC. Translation gives CAISETSGRTYGEQFF.